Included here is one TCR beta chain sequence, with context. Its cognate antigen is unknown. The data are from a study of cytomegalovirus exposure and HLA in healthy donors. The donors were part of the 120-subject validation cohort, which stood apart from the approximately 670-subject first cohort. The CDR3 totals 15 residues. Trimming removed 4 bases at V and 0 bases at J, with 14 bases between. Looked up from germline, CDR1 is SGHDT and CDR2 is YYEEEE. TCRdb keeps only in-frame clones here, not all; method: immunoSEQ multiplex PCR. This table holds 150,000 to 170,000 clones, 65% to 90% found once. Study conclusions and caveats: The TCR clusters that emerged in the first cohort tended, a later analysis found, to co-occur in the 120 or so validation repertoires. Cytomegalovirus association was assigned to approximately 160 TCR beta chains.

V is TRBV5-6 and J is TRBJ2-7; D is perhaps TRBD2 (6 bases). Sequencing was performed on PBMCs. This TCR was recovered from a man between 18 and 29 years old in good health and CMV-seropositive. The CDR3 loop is CASSSGFPFSYEQYF. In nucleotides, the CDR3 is TGTGCCAGCAGCAGCGGGTTCCCCTTCTCCTACGAGCAGTACTTC.